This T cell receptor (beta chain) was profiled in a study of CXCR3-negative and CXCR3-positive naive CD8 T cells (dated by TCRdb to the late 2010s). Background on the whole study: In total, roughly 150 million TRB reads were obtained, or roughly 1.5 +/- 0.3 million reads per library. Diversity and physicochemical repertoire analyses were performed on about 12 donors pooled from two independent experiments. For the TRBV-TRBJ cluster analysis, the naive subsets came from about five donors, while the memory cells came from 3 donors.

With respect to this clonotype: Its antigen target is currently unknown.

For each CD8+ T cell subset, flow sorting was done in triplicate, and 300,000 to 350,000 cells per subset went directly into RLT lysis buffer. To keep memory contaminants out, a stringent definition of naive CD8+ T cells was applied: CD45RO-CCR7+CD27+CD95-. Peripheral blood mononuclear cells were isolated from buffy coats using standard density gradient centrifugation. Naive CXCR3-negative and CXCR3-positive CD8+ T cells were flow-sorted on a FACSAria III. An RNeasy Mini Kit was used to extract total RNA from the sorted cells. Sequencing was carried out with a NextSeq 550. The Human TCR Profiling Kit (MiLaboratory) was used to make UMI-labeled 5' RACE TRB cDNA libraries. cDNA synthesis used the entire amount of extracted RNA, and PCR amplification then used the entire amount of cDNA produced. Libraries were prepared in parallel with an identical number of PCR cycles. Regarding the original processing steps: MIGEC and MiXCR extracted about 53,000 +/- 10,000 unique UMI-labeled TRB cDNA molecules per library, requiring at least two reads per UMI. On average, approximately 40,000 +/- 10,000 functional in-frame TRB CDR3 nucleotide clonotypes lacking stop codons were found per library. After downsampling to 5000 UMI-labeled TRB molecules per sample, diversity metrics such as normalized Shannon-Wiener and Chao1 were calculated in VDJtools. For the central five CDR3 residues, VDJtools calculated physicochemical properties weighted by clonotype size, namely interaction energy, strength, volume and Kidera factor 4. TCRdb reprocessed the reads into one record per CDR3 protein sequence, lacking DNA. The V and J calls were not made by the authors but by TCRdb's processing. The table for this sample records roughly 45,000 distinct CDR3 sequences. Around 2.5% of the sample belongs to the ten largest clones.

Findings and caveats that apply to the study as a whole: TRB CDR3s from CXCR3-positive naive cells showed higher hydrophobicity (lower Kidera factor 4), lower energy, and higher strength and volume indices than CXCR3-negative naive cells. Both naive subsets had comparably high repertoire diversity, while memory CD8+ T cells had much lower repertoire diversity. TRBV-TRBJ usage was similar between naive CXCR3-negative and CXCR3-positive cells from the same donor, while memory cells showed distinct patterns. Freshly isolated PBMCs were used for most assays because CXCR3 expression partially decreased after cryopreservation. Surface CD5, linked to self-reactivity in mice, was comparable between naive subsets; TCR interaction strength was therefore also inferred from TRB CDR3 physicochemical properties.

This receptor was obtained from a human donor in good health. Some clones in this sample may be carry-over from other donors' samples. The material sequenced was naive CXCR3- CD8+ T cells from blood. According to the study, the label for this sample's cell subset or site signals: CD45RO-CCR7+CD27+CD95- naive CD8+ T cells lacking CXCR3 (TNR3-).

CDR3 region: CAWRDKEDGELFF. The rearranged chain carries TRBV30 and TRBJ2-2; checking the TCRdb D call of TRBD1 is not possible without DNA. The CDR3 spans 13 residues, from the cysteine through the phenylalanine. No DNA was logged. Per the germline V gene (reference sequence), GTSNPN is the CDR1 and SVGIG is the CDR2. The CDR3, completed at both ends by the reference TRBV30 and TRBJ2-2 genes, gives the full variable domain SQTIHQWPATLVQPVGSPLSLECTVEGTSNPNLYWYRQAAGRGLQLLFYSVGIGQISSEVPQNLSASRPQDRQFILSSKKLLLSDSGFYLCAWRDKEDGELFFGEGSRLTVL.